The present T cell receptor (beta chain) was sequenced within a study of identical twins. Whole-study findings and limits: In cord blood, abundant beta clonotypes had fewer insertions; memory showed no trend. The study found excess low generation probability among twin-shared out-of-frame alpha sequences.

This clonotype was seen only a few times. Its antigen remains unknown. TCRdb redid the calling of the 5' RACE reads with MiXCR, one entry per CDR3 protein. The sample contains a few hundred thousand distinct CDR3 sequences, 6% to 7% of which appear only once. These data also formed part of another study, on T cells expressing NK-cell markers. That publication notes: In a group of several donors, dominant NKG2C+ clonotypes represented about 1.0-7.5% of CD8+ T cells. Expanded clones of NKG2C+ T cells had an unclear HCMV specificity.

Sequenced input: CD8+ T cells sorted from blood. The clonotype was recovered from a woman between 18 and 30 years old in good health.

In nucleotides, the CDR3 is TGTGCCAGCAGTTTGTGGGATCAGCCCCAGCATTTT. Protein sequence: CASSLWDQPQHF. The V and J genes are TRBV12-3 or TRBV12-4 and TRBJ1-5; D gene ambiguous. V was clipped by 3 bases and J by 5 bases, with 5 bases between them. This CDR3 is 12 amino acids long.